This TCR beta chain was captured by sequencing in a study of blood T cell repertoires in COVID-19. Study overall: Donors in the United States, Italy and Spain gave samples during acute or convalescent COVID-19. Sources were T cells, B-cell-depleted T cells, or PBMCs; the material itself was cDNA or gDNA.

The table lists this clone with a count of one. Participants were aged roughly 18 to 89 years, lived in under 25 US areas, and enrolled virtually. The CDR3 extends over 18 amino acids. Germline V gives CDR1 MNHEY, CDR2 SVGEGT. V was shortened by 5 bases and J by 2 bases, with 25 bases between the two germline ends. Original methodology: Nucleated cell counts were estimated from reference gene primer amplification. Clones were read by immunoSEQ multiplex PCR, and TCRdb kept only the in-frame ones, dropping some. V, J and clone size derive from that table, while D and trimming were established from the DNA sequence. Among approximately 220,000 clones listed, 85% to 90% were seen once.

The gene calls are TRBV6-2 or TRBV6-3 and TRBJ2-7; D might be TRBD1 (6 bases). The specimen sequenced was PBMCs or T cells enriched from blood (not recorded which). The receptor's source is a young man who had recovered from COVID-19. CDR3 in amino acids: CASSRPGEYEGRAYEQYF. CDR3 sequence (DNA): TGTGCCAGCAGTCGCCCAGGGGAATACGAGGGAAGGGCCTACGAGCAGTACTTC.